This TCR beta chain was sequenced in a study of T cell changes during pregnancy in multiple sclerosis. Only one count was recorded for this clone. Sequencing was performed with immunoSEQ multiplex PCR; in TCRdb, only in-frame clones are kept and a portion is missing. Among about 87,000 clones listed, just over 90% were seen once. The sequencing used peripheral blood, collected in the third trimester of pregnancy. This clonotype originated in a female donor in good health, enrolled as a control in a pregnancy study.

The CDR3 DNA sequence: TGTGCCAGCAGTTATGCGCCAGGGAACCCGGCCCAGCATTTT. Translation gives CASSYAPGNPAQHF. The chain carries TRBV6-6 and TRBJ1-5, with a weak D call TRBD1 (5 bases). Germline V gene sequence: CDR1 MNHNY, CDR2 SVGAGI (reference sequence). This CDR3 contains 14 residues. The V gene lost 3 bases and the J gene lost 11 bases, with 17 bases spanning the gap.